The 9 T cell receptor beta chains in this list originate from one sample, sequenced in a study of CD8 T cells in ankylosing spondylitis. TCRdb independently ran MiXCR on the 5' RACE reads; one entry per CDR3 protein. The repertoire includes 150,000 to 200,000 distinct CDR3 sequences, roughly 12% of them detected once, and approximately 16% sits in the top ten. Sequenced: blood, either unsorted or a sorted T cell fraction (not recorded which). The receptors were gathered from a male donor with ankylosing spondylitis or in good health (not recorded which).

The table lists this clonotype with a few counts. DNA of the CDR3: TGTGCCAGCAGCCCCCCCACCTACGAGCAGTACTTC. Translation gives CASSPPTYEQYF. J is TRBJ2-7 and V is TRBV11-2; D gene uncertain. There are 12 residues in the CDR3. Germline V lookup: CDR1 SGHAT, CDR2 FQNNGV. V was clipped by 5 bases and J by 2 bases, with 7 bases between them.

V is TRBV3-1 and J is TRBJ1-2; 9 nucleotides agree with TRBD1. Per the germline V gene, CDR1 is LGHDT and CDR2 is YNNKEL (reference sequence). The CDR3 length is 16 residues. Germline trimming cut 0 bases from V and 4 bases from J; bases unmatched to any gene: 6. CDR3 amino acids: CASSQDVGTGSYGYTF. CDR3 bases: TGTGCCAGCAGCCAAGATGTGGGGACAGGGAGCTATGGCTACACCTTC.

The J gene is TRBJ2-3, the V gene TRBV30; TRBD1 agrees at 9 bases. V shed 1 base and J 4 bases; nucleotides not matched to a gene: 6. Germline V gene lookup returns CDR1 GTSNPN and CDR2 SVGIG (reference sequence). The CDR3 runs to 15 residues. In DNA, the CDR3 is TGTGCCTGGAGTGCCACAGGGGGCTGGGCAGATACGCAGTATTTT. Encoded protein: CAWSATGGWADTQYF. Together with reference TRBV30 and TRBJ2-3, the CDR3 gives the full variable domain: SQTIHQWPATLVQPVGSPLSLECTVEGTSNPNLYWYRQAAGRGLQLLFYSVGIGQISSEVPQNLSASRPQDRQFILSSKKLLLSDSGFYLCAWSATGGWADTQYFGPGTRLTVL.

This clonotype appeared a few times. The rearrangement uses TRBV11-2 and TRBJ2-4; D may be TRBD2 (7 bases). The V end was cut by 4 bases, the J end by 7 bases, with 20 bases between. The CDR3 consists of 16 residues. CDR1 SGHAT and CDR2 FQNNGV come from the germline V gene. CDR3 DNA sequence: TGTGCCAGCAGCTCCCTAGGGGGGGGTGGGAGGAACATTCAGTACTTC. This encodes CASSSLGGGGRNIQYF.

V gene TRBV7-6 combines with J gene TRBJ2-7, with a tentative D call TRBD2 (6 bases). The CDR3 is made up of 16 amino acids. Germline assignment: CDR1 SGHVS and CDR2 FNYEAQ. Trimming removed 1 base from V and 2 bases from J, with 15 bases in between. As DNA, the CDR3 is TGTGCCAGCAGCTTAGGTACCGGGACTTCTACCTACGAGCAGTACTTC. Translated, it gives CASSLGTGTSTYEQYF. Based on the CDR3 plus reference TRBV7-6 and TRBJ2-7, the full variable domain is GAGVSQSPRYKVTKRGQDVALRCDPISGHVSLYWYRQALGQGPEFLTYFNYEAQQDKSGLPNDRFSAERPEGSISTLTIQRTEQRDSAMYRCASSLGTGTSTYEQYFGPGTRLTVT.

The chain links TRBV9 to TRBJ1-1; 8 nucleotides match TRBD1. V lost 3 bases to trimming and J lost 6 bases; unmatched junction nucleotides: 13. The germline gives CDR1 SGDLS, CDR2 YYNGEE. This CDR3 contains 16 residues. CDR3 nucleotide sequence: TGTGCCAGCAGCGCAACCCCTGACGACAGGGGCCCTGAAGCTTTCTTT. Its translation is CASSATPDDRGPEAFF.

This chain uses TRBV4-1 with TRBJ2-1; D may be TRBD1 or TRBD2 (6 bases each). This CDR3 is 15 amino acids long. V dropped 4 bases and J dropped 6 bases, with 16 bases sitting between them. The germline CDR1 and CDR2 sequences are MGHRA and YSYEKL. CDR3 residues: CASSPHGGGSNEQFF. The CDR3 nucleotides read TGCGCCAGCAGCCCCCACGGAGGGGGGAGCAATGAGCAGTTCTTC.

This clonotype was seen only a few times. The CDR3 loop is CASSRGRGAAYEQYF. The CDR3 DNA sequence: TGTGCCAGCAGCAGGGGACGGGGGGCAGCCTACGAGCAGTACTTC. The V and J genes are TRBV5-4 and TRBJ2-7; a weak D match, TRBD2 (7 bases). Germline V gene sequence: CDR1 SGHNT, CDR2 YYREEE (reference sequence). This CDR3 region has 15 residues. V lost 4 bases to trimming and J lost 2 bases, with 16 bases between them.

This sequence joins TRBV4-1 and TRBJ2-7, with 10 bases that match TRBD1. CDR1 MGHRA and CDR2 YSYEKL come from the germline V gene. Germline trimming cut 1 base from V and 2 bases from J; bases unmatched to any gene: 5. CDR3 length: 16 amino acids. The CDR3 DNA is TGCGCCAGCAGCCAAGGGATCGGGACAGGGGCCTACGAGCAGTACTTC. Amino acid sequence: CASSQGIGTGAYEQYF.